A single sample is the source of the 3 T cell receptor beta chains below, sequenced in a study of vaccination effects on CD4 cells after COVID-19. The antigens for these receptors are not known. Here immunoSEQ multiplex PCR was the method, and the copy in TCRdb shows in-frame clones only, minus some. The repertoire consists of about 45,000 clones, with 55% to 85% occurring once and the leading ten covering about 8.6%. Investigators separated out CD4+ T cells once about eleven days of culture had passed. Every participant took two doses of the BNT162b2 or mRNA-1273 vaccine. The starting material was CD4+ T cells from PBMCs cultured without peptide, obtained after COVID-19 vaccination. Every receptor here comes from a human donor who received a COVID-19 vaccine.

V and J are TRBV6-5 and TRBJ1-5; no clear D gene. Germline V gene sequence: CDR1 MNHEY, CDR2 SVGAGI. The CDR3 has 13 amino acids. V lost 4 bases and J 2 bases, leaving 6 bases between the germline ends. The CDR3 region has the DNA TGTGCCAGCAGTTCCCGGGGCAATCAGCCCCAGCATTTT. It specifies CASSSRGNQPQHF.

The gene calls are TRBV3-1 (or the pseudogene TRBV3-2) and TRBJ1-2, with TRBD1 as a possible D gene (5 bases). Trimming removed 5 bases from V and 5 bases from J, with 18 bases in between. The CDR3 has 15 residues. Germline V CDR1 and CDR2: LGHDT, YNNKEL (reference sequence). DNA for the CDR3: TGTGCCAGCAGCATTAACACCGGGACTGGTTATGGCTACACCTTC. Translation: CASSINTGTGYGYTF.

The CDR3 loop reads CASSPPEQGGEKLFF. The DNA of the CDR3 is TGTGCCAGCTCACCACCGGAACAGGGAGGAGAAAAACTGTTTTTT. The chain combines TRBV18 with TRBJ1-4, with D possibly TRBD1 on 6 matching bases. With 0 bases removed from V and 8 bases from J, the gap between germline ends came to 13 bases. CDR1 and CDR2 from the germline V gene are KGHSH and LQKENI. This CDR3 has 15 residues. The whole variable domain, remainder taken from reference TRBV18 and TRBJ1-4, is NAGVMQNPRHLVRRRGQEARLRCSPMKGHSHVYWYRQLPEEGLKFMVYLQKENIIDESGMPKERFSAEFPKEGPSILRIQQVVRGDSAAYFCASSPPEQGGEKLFFGSGTQLSVL.